These 5 T cell receptor beta chains were sequenced from one sample in a study of PD-L1 blockade in urothelial cancer. Sequencing was performed with immunoSEQ multiplex PCR; in TCRdb, only in-frame clones are kept and a portion is missing. The sample consists of about 84,000 clones, about 80% of them appearing once. The starting material was PBMCs, obtained around atezolizumab (anti-PD-L1) treatment. The receptors derive from a man between 65 and 85 years old with urothelial cancer.

The chain's CDR3 is CASSQDPGGAYNEQFF. As DNA, the CDR3 is TGTGCCAGCAGCCAAGACCCCGGGGGGGCCTACAATGAGCAGTTCTTC. This rearrangement joins TRBV5-4 to TRBJ2-1, with 8 bases aligning to TRBD2. This CDR3 is 16 amino acids long. With 4 bases clipped from V and 2 bases from J, the junction kept 8 bases outside the gene matches. Germline CDR1 and CDR2: SGHNT and YYREEE (reference sequence).

This chain links TRBV5-1 with TRBJ2-4; possible D gene TRBD1, 6 bases. Germline V gene lookup returns CDR1 SGHRS and CDR2 YFSETQ. This CDR3 is 18 amino acids long. Trimming shortened V by 4 bases and J by 0 bases, and 20 bases separated the two germline ends. CDR3 nucleotides: TGCGCCAGCAGCCCGTCCCCCAGGGGACGGATAGCCAAAAACATTCAGTACTTC. It specifies CASSPSPRGRIAKNIQYF.

The V and J genes are TRBV18 and TRBJ2-3; 7 positions agree with TRBD1. With V trimmed by 3 bases and J by 3 bases, 6 bases remained unmatched. The CDR3 length is 15 residues. The germline gives CDR1 KGHSH, CDR2 LQKENI. The CDR3 DNA reads as TGTGCCAGCTCACCCGGACAGGCAGGTACAGATACGCAGTATTTT. It yields the protein CASSPGQAGTDTQYF.

This chain connects TRBV6-1 to TRBJ1-6; 12 bases are shared with TRBD1. The germline gives CDR1 MNHNS, CDR2 SASEGT. V lost 8 bases to trimming and J lost 10 bases; unmatched junction nucleotides: 3. This CDR3 is built from 13 residues. The CDR3 DNA reads TGTGCCAGCGGGACAGGGGGCGACTCACCCCTCCACTTT. Amino acid sequence: CASGTGGDSPLHF.

Remarks on this clone: A much more abundant neighbour one base away suggests this may be a read error. The chain couples TRBV7-2 to TRBJ2-7, with TRBD2 identical over 9 bases. Germline V gives CDR1 SGHTA, CDR2 FQGNSA. Trimming took 1 base from V and 0 from J; bases not matched to a gene: 1. There are 15 residues in the CDR3. The CDR3 nucleotides are TGTGCCAGCAGCTTAGGACTAGCGGCCTCCTACGAGCAGTACTTC. Protein: CASSLGLAASYEQYF.